These 4 T cell receptor beta chains share one sample of origin, sequenced in a study of quantifying T cell responses using KT2 cells. Study-wide background: RNA was reverse transcribed with TCR alpha and beta constant-region primers.

Each cDNA got a UMI-containing oligo ligated at its 3' end. An equimolar mix of RC1.1 and RC1.2 primed the beta chain across TRBC1 and TRBC2. TCRdb re-derived calls from the UMI-ligation and nested PCR reads in MiXCR, one entry per CDR3 protein. Among about 33,000 distinct CDR3 sequences, 10% were seen once, and the ten largest hold roughly 9.7%. The sample comprised PBMCs spiked with cells of the T cell clone KT2. These receptors were obtained from a human donor.

The rearrangement joins TRBV20-1 to TRBJ2-4, with D perhaps TRBD1 (6 bases). CDR1 and CDR2 (germline): DFQATT, SNEGSKA (reference sequence). The CDR3 runs to 18 residues. The V and J ends lost 6 bases and 4 bases respectively, with 28 bases between them. In DNA, the CDR3 is TGCAGTGCCCCGCCCCCACAGGGTTCCTTAGCCATGAAAAACATTCAGTACTTC. Protein sequence: CSAPPPQGSLAMKNIQYF.

This clonotype was seen a handful of times. V is TRBV7-6 and J is TRBJ2-7; no definite D call. V gave up 5 bases and J gave up 4 bases, with 12 bases separating them. Germline V gene sequence: CDR1 SGHVS, CDR2 FNYEAQ. CDR3 length equals 13 residues. The CDR3 DNA reads TGTGCCAGCAGCCTATTACTTGGGTACGAGCAGTACTTC. Translation gives CASSLLLGYEQYF.

This clonotype has at least ten counts. The chain joins TRBV10-3 to TRBJ2-7; TRBD2 matches 9 bases. J gave up 2 bases and V 6 bases, and 8 bases lay outside the gene matches. This CDR3 has 15 amino acids. Per the germline V gene, CDR1 is ENHRY and CDR2 is SYGVKD. The CDR3 sequence: CAIRAGGSMAYEQYF. The CDR3 DNA sequence: TGTGCCATCAGAGCGGGAGGAAGTATGGCCTACGAGCAGTACTTC.

The J gene is TRBJ1-2, the V gene TRBV29-1, with D perhaps matching TRBD1 (5 bases). This CDR3 has 13 amino acids. The V gene's germline CDR1 is SQVTM and CDR2 ANQGSEA. Trimming removed 2 bases at V and 1 base at J, with 8 bases between. The CDR3 DNA reads as TGCAGCGTTGAAACAGGACTTAACTATGGCTACACCTTC. It is translated as CSVETGLNYGYTF. The whole variable domain, remainder taken from reference TRBV29-1 and TRBJ1-2, is SAVISQKPSRDICQRGTSLTIQCQVDSQVTMMFWYRQQPGQSLTLIATANQGSEATYESGFVIDKFPISRPNLTFSTLTVSNMSPEDSSIYLCSVETGLNYGYTFGSGTRLTVV.